Shown below are 27 T cell receptor beta chains from a single sample sequenced in a study of OX40 agonist ivuxolimab in advanced cancers. The table came from immunoSEQ multiplex PCR; TCRdb's copy has only in-frame clones and leaves some out. The sample lists approximately 64,000 clones; about 88% were seen once. The material sequenced was CD4+ or CD8+ T cells sorted from blood, taken in a trial of the OX40 agonist ivuxolimab. The receptors derive from an adult with an advanced solid tumor such as melanoma, head and neck, liver or kidney cancer.

This chain links TRBV9 with TRBJ2-5; D is uncertain. This CDR3 has 15 amino acids. The V end lost 1 base, the J end lost 0 bases, and 10 bases lay between the germline ends. Germline V gives CDR1 SGDLS, CDR2 YYNGEE. CDR3 coding DNA: TGTGCCAGCAGCGTAAAGAGTCAATACCAAGAGACCCAGTACTTC. Translation: CASSVKSQYQETQYF.

Here the CDR3 reads CASSLVDSYNEQFF. In DNA form, the CDR3 reads TGTGCCAGCAGTTTGGTTGACTCCTACAATGAGCAGTTCTTC. The chain uses TRBV28 and TRBJ2-1, with D hard to call. V was pared by 3 bases and J by 0 bases, with 6 bases between. Germline-derived CDR1 and CDR2 are MDHEN and SYDVKM. CDR3 length equals 14 residues. The full variable domain, with the rest looked up from reference TRBV28 and TRBJ2-1, is DVKVTQSSRYLVKRTGEKVFLECVQDMDHENMFWYRQDPGLGLRLIYFSYDVKMKEKGDIPEGYSVSREKKERFSLILESASTNQTSMYLCASSLVDSYNEQFFGPGTRLTVL.

The V and J genes are TRBV15 and TRBJ1-4; no firm D call. Trimming removed 5 bases from V and 8 bases from J, with 12 bases in between. Germline lookup yields CDR1 LNHNV and CDR2 YYDKDF (reference sequence). The CDR3 has 13 residues. This CDR3 is CATSSYSGEKLFF. In DNA form, the CDR3 reads TGTGCCACCAGCTCCTATTCGGGAGAAAAACTGTTTTTT.

This clone appeared a few times. The chain carries TRBV5-1 and TRBJ2-7; D is perhaps TRBD2 (6 bases). Germline-derived CDR1 and CDR2 are SGHRS and YFSETQ. The germline V and J ends were trimmed by 2 bases and 7 bases, with 16 bases remaining between them. The CDR3 runs 14 residues. In DNA form, the CDR3 reads TGCGCCAGCAGCTTTGGGCCGACTAGTAGGGAGCAGTACTTC. It encodes CASSFGPTSREQYF.

This clone occurred once. The V call is TRBV6-1, the J call TRBJ2-3; 11 bases map to TRBD2. The J segment lost 8 bases and the V segment lost 3 bases, leaving 7 bases of the junction unmatched. CDR3 length equals 15 residues. The germline V gene encodes CDR1 MNHNS and CDR2 SASEGT. CDR3: CASSELSGRATTQYF. CDR3 coding DNA: TGTGCCAGCAGTGAGCTTAGCGGGAGGGCCACTACGCAGTATTTT.

The rearrangement links TRBV29-1 to TRBJ2-2; 7 nucleotides match TRBD1. Trimming removed 8 bases from V and 0 bases from J; junction bases left unmatched: 9. CDR1 is SQVTM and CDR2 is ANQGSEA in the germline V gene. The CDR3 is 15 residues long. CDR3 nucleotides: TGCAGCCTAACCGGGACAGACCCGAACACCGGGGAGCTGTTTTTT. Its protein product is CSLTGTDPNTGELFF.

CDR3: CASSPGRAYGYTF. CDR3 in DNA: TGCGCCAGCAGCCCAGGCCGGGCCTATGGCTACACCTTC. V is TRBV4-1 and J is TRBJ1-2, with unresolved D. V lost 4 bases, J lost 4 bases, and 10 bases lay in between. Germline assignment: CDR1 MGHRA and CDR2 YSYEKL. The CDR3 sequence is 13 residues long.

The chain recombines TRBV7-2 with TRBJ1-5; 8 positions agree with TRBD1. The CDR3 has 15 residues. Germline CDR1 SGHTA, CDR2 FQGNSA. V shed 4 bases, J shed 7 bases, and the junction held 9 bases outside the gene matches. The CDR3 here is CASSSLQGANQPQHF. The CDR3 nucleotides read TGTGCCAGCAGCTCCTTGCAGGGGGCCAACCAGCCCCAGCATTTT.

The chain joins TRBV18 to TRBJ2-2, with no clear D. The V end lost 1 base, the J end lost 4 bases, and 10 bases lay between the germline ends. The CDR3 has 15 amino acids. From germline, CDR1 is KGHSH and CDR2 LQKENI. CDR3 loop: CASSPLVGSTGELFF. Here the CDR3 DNA reads TGTGCCAGCTCACCACTCGTAGGGTCCACCGGGGAGCTGTTTTTT.

J is TRBJ2-5 and V is TRBV9; D is unresolved. CDR1 is SGDLS, CDR2 YYNGEE, per germline. V was trimmed by 0 bases and J by 4 bases, leaving 10 bases between them. The CDR3 runs to 14 residues. The CDR3, as DNA: TGTGCCAGCAGCGTAGGGGCCACGAGAGAGACCCAGTACTTC. It codes for CASSVGATRETQYF. The full variable domain, completed using reference TRBV9 and TRBJ2-5, is DSGVTQTPKHLITATGQRVTLRCSPRSGDLSVYWYQQSLDQGLQFLIQYYNGEERAKGNILERFSAQQFPDLHSELNLSSLELGDSALYFCASSVGATRETQYFGPGTRLLVL.

The chain carries TRBV7-8 and TRBJ2-3; no definite D call. CDR1 is SGHVS and CDR2 is FQNEAQ in the germline V gene. V shed 5 bases and J shed 2 bases, with 14 bases lying between them. The CDR3 runs 15 residues. CDR3 sequence: CASSPTGSSTDTQYF. DNA for the CDR3: TGTGCCAGCAGCCCGACTGGCAGCTCCACAGATACGCAGTATTTT.

The chain carries TRBV19 and TRBJ2-3, with D possibly TRBD1 on 6 matching bases. The length of the CDR3 is 16 residues. The V end was cut by 1 base, the J end by 0 bases, with 11 bases between. Looked up from germline, CDR1 is LNHDA and CDR2 is SQIVND (reference sequence). The CDR3 DNA reads TGTGCCAGTAGTATAGTTCGAGACAGGAGCACAGATACGCAGTATTTT. It specifies CASSIVRDRSTDTQYF.

This clone was recorded a few times. The chain carries TRBV6-5 and TRBJ2-1; D is possibly TRBD1 (6 bases). CDR1 and CDR2 from the germline V gene are MNHEY and SVGAGI. CDR3 length: 15 residues. Trimming left V 5 bases short and J 4 bases short, with 15 bases between. CDR3 DNA: TGTGCCAGCAGTCCCCGGAGACAGGCGTACAATGAGCAGTTCTTC. This gives the protein CASSPRRQAYNEQFF.

The chain uses TRBV10-1 and TRBJ2-1; 11 bases line up with TRBD2. The CDR3 sequence is 15 residues long. In germline, CDR1 is WNHNN, CDR2 SYGVQD (reference sequence). Trimming at V came to 5 bases and at J to 7 bases, leaving 7 bases not matched to a gene. CDR3 DNA: TGCGCCAGCAGTTTTGGGACTAGCGGAGGTAATGAGCAGTTCTTC. Translation gives CASSFGTSGGNEQFF.

J is TRBJ2-2 and V is TRBV14; D uncertain. The germline V gene encodes CDR1 SGHDN and CDR2 FVKESK. CDR3 size: 14 residues. Trimming took off 2 bases at V and 0 bases at J, with 4 bases between the two ends. CDR3 sequence (DNA): TGTGCCAGCAGCCAAACAGCGAACACCGGGGAGCTGTTTTTT. Translation: CASSQTANTGELFF.

The chain joins TRBV28 to TRBJ1-5; 8 nucleotides line up with TRBD1. V was clipped by 11 bases and J by 6 bases; unmatched bases: 6. This CDR3 comprises 12 residues. CDR1 MDHEN and CDR2 SYDVKM come from the germline V gene. The CDR3 is CAGGTGGQPQHF. CDR3 DNA sequence: TGTGCCGGTGGGACAGGAGGTCAGCCCCAGCATTTT.

J is TRBJ2-7 and V is TRBV2; 8 bases are a match to TRBD2. The germline V gene has CDR1 SNHLY and CDR2 FYNNEI. CDR3 size: 14 residues. The trim removed 7 bases at V and 3 bases at J, leaving 8 bases unmatched. This chain's CDR3 is CASNLAGPYYEQYF. CDR3 DNA sequence: TGTGCCAGCAACCTAGCGGGCCCCTACTACGAGCAGTACTTC.

The gene calls are TRBV7-6 and TRBJ2-6; D is uncertain. From germline, CDR1 is SGHVS and CDR2 FNYEAQ. The CDR3 has 14 amino acids. Trimming stripped 2 bases from V and 0 bases from J, with 2 bases between. As DNA, the CDR3 is TGTGCCAGCAGCTTAAGCTCTGGGGCCAACGTCCTGACTTTC. As protein: CASSLSSGANVLTF.

This sequence joins TRBV2 and TRBJ2-5; 12 bases fit TRBD2. This CDR3 spans 15 amino acids. Germline V gene data show CDR1 as SNHLY and CDR2 as FYNNEI. The junction had 5 bases not matched to a gene; V was cut back by 8 bases and J by 1 base. The chain's CDR3 is CASSTGLAGQETQYF. Written as DNA, the CDR3 is TGTGCCAGCTCGACGGGACTAGCGGGCCAAGAGACCCAGTACTTC.

The chain uses TRBV7-9 and TRBJ2-1; D is unclear. Germline CDR1 SEHNR, CDR2 FQNEAQ (reference sequence). The length of the CDR3 is 13 residues. V was clipped by 5 bases and J by 2 bases, with 7 bases between them. The DNA of the CDR3 is TGTGCCAGCAGCCACGACACCTACAATGAGCAGTTCTTC. Its translation is CASSHDTYNEQFF.

The rearrangement joins TRBV28 to TRBJ1-1; D uncertain. The V gene's germline CDR1 is MDHEN and CDR2 SYDVKM. V was pared by 4 bases and J by 7 bases, with 10 bases between. The CDR3 loop spans 12 amino acids. The CDR3 DNA is TGTGCCAGCAGTTCCGGACTGGGTGAAGCTTTCTTT. Translating gives CASSSGLGEAFF.

The chain is built from TRBV4-1 and TRBJ2-2, with 8 positions matching TRBD2. The V gene's germline CDR1 is MGHRA and CDR2 YSYEKL. This CDR3 contains 16 residues. The junction had 9 bases not matched to a gene; V was cut back by 4 bases and J by 5 bases. CDR3 DNA: TGCGCCAGCAGCCCCCGAGCGGGAGTGGAGACCGGGGAGCTGTTTTTT. Its protein product is CASSPRAGVETGELFF.

CDR3 in amino acids: CASGWTLAGVPHEQFF. For the CDR3, the DNA is TGTGCTAGTGGTTGGACCCTAGCGGGAGTCCCCCATGAGCAGTTCTTC. The rearrangement joins TRBV12-5 to TRBJ2-1; 10 bases match TRBD2. The V gene end was trimmed by 4 bases and the J gene end by 8 bases; junction bases not matched to a gene: 11. The germline gives CDR1 LGHNT, CDR2 FRNRAP. The CDR3 is 16 residues long.

This chain uses TRBV18 with TRBJ2-1, with a possible D match to TRBD2 (7 bases). The V and J ends lost 4 bases and 9 bases respectively, with 19 bases between them. Germline V lookup: CDR1 KGHSH, CDR2 LQKENI. The CDR3 is 15 amino acids. The CDR3 region is CASSRSRDTGGEQFF. Written as DNA, the CDR3 is TGTGCCAGCTCACGGTCCCGGGACACGGGGGGTGAGCAGTTCTTC. Variable domain in full (rest from reference TRBV18 and TRBJ2-1): NAGVMQNPRHLVRRRGQEARLRCSPMKGHSHVYWYRQLPEEGLKFMVYLQKENIIDESGMPKERFSAEFPKEGPSILRIQQVVRGDSAAYFCASSRSRDTGGEQFFGPGTRLTVL.

The V gene is TRBV9, the J gene TRBJ2-3, with a weak D call TRBD2 (5 bases). CDR1 is SGDLS, CDR2 YYNGEE, per germline. CDR3 length equals 14 residues. The V end was cut by 4 bases, the J end by 2 bases, with 11 bases between. The CDR3 DNA reads as TGTGCCAGCAGCCTGGGAGCTACCACAGATACGCAGTATTTT. Translation: CASSLGATTDTQYF.

The V gene is TRBV19, the J gene TRBJ1-4; D unresolved. V lost 8 bases to trimming and J lost 3 bases, with 13 bases between them. Looked up from germline, CDR1 is LNHDA and CDR2 is SQIVND (reference sequence). This CDR3 region has 14 residues. CDR3 nucleotide sequence: TGTGCCAGTGCCAAGCCGGGAGCTAATGAAAAACTGTTTTTT. Translating gives CASAKPGANEKLFF.

This clone was seen just once. This CDR3 is CASSLRTSGIVLETQYF. CDR3 nucleotides: TGTGCCAGCAGTTTACGAACTAGCGGGATAGTTTTGGAGACCCAGTACTTC. The rearrangement uses TRBV28 and TRBJ2-5; the match to TRBD2 covers 10 bases. Trimming at V came to 2 bases and at J to 5 bases, leaving 11 bases not matched to a gene. Germline CDR1 MDHEN, CDR2 SYDVKM. The CDR3 is 17 amino acids.